This T cell receptor (beta chain) derives from a study of T cell changes during pregnancy in multiple sclerosis. Germline V CDR1 and CDR2: SGDLS, YYNGEE. With 6 bases removed from V and 1 base from J, the gap between germline ends came to 15 bases. The CDR3 length is 15 residues. Measured with immunoSEQ multiplex PCR; TCRdb has only the in-frame clones, and not every one. The sample has about 100,000 clones; about nine tenths are singletons. V gene TRBV9 combines with J gene TRBJ2-3; maybe TRBD1 (6 bases). This specimen consisted of peripheral blood, obtained after pregnancy. The sequence derives from a female donor with multiple sclerosis, enrolled in a pregnancy study. The CDR3 is CASNPQGLGTDTQYF. DNA for the CDR3: TGTGCCAGCAACCCCCAGGGGCTCGGCACAGATACGCAGTATTTT.